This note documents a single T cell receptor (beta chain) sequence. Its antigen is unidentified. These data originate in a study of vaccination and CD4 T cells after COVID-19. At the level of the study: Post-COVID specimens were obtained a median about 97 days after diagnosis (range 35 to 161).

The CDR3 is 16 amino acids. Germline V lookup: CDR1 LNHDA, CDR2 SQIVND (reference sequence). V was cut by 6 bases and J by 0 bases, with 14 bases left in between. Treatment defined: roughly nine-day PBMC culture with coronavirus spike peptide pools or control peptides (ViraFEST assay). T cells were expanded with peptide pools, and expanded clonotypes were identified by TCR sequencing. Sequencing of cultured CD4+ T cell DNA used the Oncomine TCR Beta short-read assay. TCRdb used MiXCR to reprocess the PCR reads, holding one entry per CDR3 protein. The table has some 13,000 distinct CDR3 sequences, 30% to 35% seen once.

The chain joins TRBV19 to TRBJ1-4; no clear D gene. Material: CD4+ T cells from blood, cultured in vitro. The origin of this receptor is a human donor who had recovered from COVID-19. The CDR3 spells CASRTTGPATNEKLFF. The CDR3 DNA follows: TGTGCCAGTAGAACCACCGGGCCTGCAACTAATGAAAAACTGTTTTTT.